One sample yielded the 16 T cell receptor beta chains listed below, sequenced in a study of neurological immune-mediated disorders. As for time point: longitudinal time-point 2. Via MiXCR, TCRdb re-called the 5' RACE reads, giving one row per CDR3 protein. Of tens of thousands of distinct CDR3 sequences detected, roughly 10% appear once; the ten largest clones hold around 12%. Sequenced sample: PBMCs. The receptor source for this set is a man younger than 40 in good health.

This clonotype was seen at least ten times. The chain uses TRBV2 and TRBJ1-2, with TRBD1 matching over 7 bases. Trimming removed 8 bases from V and 8 bases from J; junction bases left unmatched: 11. CDR3 length equals 13 residues. CDR1 SNHLY and CDR2 FYNNEI come from the germline V gene. The CDR3 DNA sequence: TGTGCCAGCCAAGCAGACAGGGTGTACGGCTACACCTTC. It specifies CASQADRVYGYTF. Full variable domain (outside the CDR3, taken from reference TRBV2 and TRBJ1-2): EPEVTQTPSHQVTQMGQEVILRCVPISNHLYFYWYRQILGQKVEFLVSFYNNEISEKSEIFDDQFSVERPDGSNFTLKIRSTKLEDSAMYFCASQADRVYGYTFGSGTRLTVV.

V is TRBV10-3 and J is TRBJ1-3; no firm D call. Germline V gene data show CDR1 as ENHRY and CDR2 as SYGVKD. The V end was cut by 0 bases, the J end by 2 bases, with 8 bases between. The CDR3 is 15 residues long. The DNA of the CDR3 is TGTGCCATCAGTGAGTCACTAGGCGCTGGAAACACCATATATTTT. It encodes CAISESLGAGNTIYF.

This clonotype appeared many times. The rearrangement links TRBV7-3 to TRBJ1-2; possibly TRBD1 for D (5 bases). There are 13 residues in the CDR3. Trimming left V 0 bases short and J 8 bases short, with 10 bases between. Germline CDR1 reads SGHTA; CDR2 reads FQGTGA. CDR3 sequence: CASSLTVGDGYTF. The CDR3 DNA reads as TGTGCCAGCAGCTTAACGGTAGGGGACGGCTACACCTTC.

This clonotype was seen ten or more times. The chain employs TRBV5-1 and TRBJ2-7, with D possibly matching TRBD2 (5 bases). Trimming left V 1 base short and J 2 bases short, with 10 bases between. CDR1 is SGHRS, CDR2 YFSETQ, per germline. The CDR3 is made up of 14 amino acids. Written as DNA, the CDR3 is TGCGCCAGCAGCTTGCGAGCGGACGCCTACGAGCAGTACTTC. Translating it yields CASSLRADAYEQYF.

This clonotype was recorded at least ten times. The V gene is TRBV7-9, the J gene TRBJ2-7, with D unresolved. Germline CDR1 SEHNR, CDR2 FQNEAQ (reference sequence). The CDR3 extends over 14 amino acids. The germline V and J ends were trimmed by 3 bases and 3 bases, with 12 bases remaining between them. The CDR3 DNA reads as TGTGCCAGCAGCTTTTTATCCGCTCGCTACGAGCAGTACTTC. It is translated as CASSFLSARYEQYF.

This clonotype has a count of ten or more. The rearrangement uses TRBV7-2 and TRBJ1-3; 7 nucleotides line up with TRBD1. Germline V lookup: CDR1 SGHTA, CDR2 FQGNSA. This CDR3 spans 15 amino acids. The J segment lost 6 bases and the V segment lost 4 bases, leaving 9 bases of the junction unmatched. DNA of the CDR3: TGTGCCAGCAGCTCACTCCAGGGGGTTCAAAACACCATATATTTT. Its protein is CASSSLQGVQNTIYF. Together with reference TRBV7-2 and TRBJ1-3, the CDR3 gives the full variable domain: GAGVSQSPSNKVTEKGKDVELRCDPISGHTALYWYRQSLGQGLEFLIYFQGNSAPDKSGLPSDRFSAERTGGSVSTLTIQRTQQEDSAVYLCASSSLQGVQNTIYFGEGSWLTVV.

Ten or more counts support this clonotype. V and J are TRBV24-1 and TRBJ2-1; 9 bases fit TRBD2. The V and J ends lost 4 bases and 4 bases, in that order; junction bases with no gene match: 1. This CDR3 has 14 amino acids. CDR1 is KGHDR, CDR2 SFDVKD, per germline. CDR3 DNA sequence: TGTGCCACCAGTGAAGCGGGAGGATACAATGAGCAGTTCTTC. Translation gives CATSEAGGYNEQFF.

The CDR3 loop is CASSLSYTATDTQYF. The DNA of the CDR3 is TGTGCCAGCAGCTTGTCGTATACTGCCACAGATACGCAGTATTTT. The rearrangement joins TRBV5-5 to TRBJ2-3; no clear D. Germline assignment: CDR1 SGHKS and CDR2 YYEKEE (reference sequence). The V end was cut by 1 base, the J end by 2 bases, with 11 bases between. This CDR3 has 15 amino acids. Full variable domain (outside the CDR3, taken from reference TRBV5-5 and TRBJ2-3): DAGVTQSPTHLIKTRGQQVTLRCSPISGHKSVSWYQQVLGQGPQFIFQYYEKEERGRGNFPDRFSARQFPNYSSELNVNALLLGDSALYLCASSLSYTATDTQYFGPGTRLTVL.

This clonotype was found many times. The rearrangement joins TRBV27 to TRBJ2-7, with TRBD2 identical over 8 bases. CDR1 and CDR2 (germline): MNHEY, SMNVEV (reference sequence). The length of the CDR3 is 16 residues. V trimming: 7 bases; J trimming: 2 bases; junction bases outside the gene matches: 13. CDR3 residues: CASTPGGRAGAYEQYF. CDR3 nucleotide sequence: TGTGCCAGCACCCCCGGGGGAAGAGCGGGGGCCTACGAGCAGTACTTC.

This clonotype showed up many times. The chain combines TRBV12-3 or TRBV12-4 with TRBJ2-1, with TRBD2 identical over 8 bases. The CDR3 runs to 16 residues. Trimming cost V 6 bases and J 5 bases; bases outside gene matches: 12. CDR3 in amino acids: CASRTSGTSFNNEQFF. In DNA, the CDR3 is TGTGCCAGCAGAACTTCCGGGACTAGTTTTAACAATGAGCAGTTCTTC.

In its sample, this clonotype was seen many times. This chain joins TRBV7-6 and TRBJ1-6; the D gene is possibly TRBD1 (5 bases). V lost 1 base, J lost 10 bases, and 14 bases lay in between. Germline V gene data show CDR1 as SGHVS and CDR2 as FNYEAQ. This CDR3 spans 15 amino acids. Written as DNA, the CDR3 is TGTGCCAGCAGCTTAGATCTGCAGGGAAACTCACCCCTCCACTTT. Protein: CASSLDLQGNSPLHF.

This clonotype was detected many times. The gene calls are TRBV12-3 or TRBV12-4 and TRBJ1-1; the D is unclear. The CDR3 has 16 residues. Between the trimmed V and J ends, which lost 2 bases and 4 bases, there was a span of 17 bases. The CDR3 sequence is CASSLLPGGVITEAFF. The CDR3 region has the DNA TGTGCCAGCAGTTTACTGCCAGGCGGAGTGATCACTGAAGCTTTCTTT.

This clonotype has just a few counts. The rearrangement uses TRBV7-3 and TRBJ2-3; no firm D call. Per germline, CDR1 SGHTA and CDR2 FQGTGA. The ends were cut back, 8 bases at V and 2 bases at J, with 11 bases in the middle. The CDR3 consists of 13 residues. The CDR3 is CASRGAYTDTQYF. The CDR3 DNA reads as TGTGCCAGCCGTGGCGCGTACACAGATACGCAGTATTTT.

This clonotype has just one count. Possible read error: a much larger clone is one base away. This rearrangement joins TRBV11-2 to TRBJ2-7; 7 bases are a match to TRBD2. Trimming at V came to 5 bases and at J to 2 bases, leaving 12 bases not matched to a gene. Germline V lookup: CDR1 SGHAT, CDR2 FQNNGV. The CDR3 is 16 residues long. CDR3 sequence reads: CASSPPLRGRAYEQYF. Here the CDR3 DNA reads TGTGCCAGCAGCCCCCCCCTTAGAGGGAGGGCCTACGAGCAGTACTTC.

A word on this clonotype: The junction shows a germline mismatch at one end, possibly a read error. This chain uses TRBV15 with TRBJ2-2; D perhaps matches TRBD2 (6 bases). Germline CDR1 LNHNV, CDR2 YYDKDF (reference sequence). CDR3 size: 15 residues. DNA for the CDR3: TGTTCCACCAGCAGAGATAATAGCGGAGGACAGGAGCTGTTTTTT. It translates to CSTSRDNSGGQELFF.

This clonotype was seen repeatedly, ten times or more. The chain couples TRBV10-1 to TRBJ2-2; D possibly corresponds to TRBD2 (6 bases). Germline V gene lookup returns CDR1 WNHNN and CDR2 SYGVQD (reference sequence). V lost 4 bases to trimming and J lost 7 bases, with 16 bases between them. The CDR3 is 15 amino acids. As DNA, the CDR3 is TGCGCCAGCAGTGCCGGAGGGAGGCGGGGCGGGGAGCTGTTTTTT. This translates into CASSAGGRRGGELFF.